This is a list of T cell receptor beta chains from one sample in a study of T cells in tuberculosis. Clones were sequenced by immunoSEQ multiplex PCR, and TCRdb holds only the in-frame ones, with some missing. The table shows 31,000 or so clones, with 86% occurring only once. Sequencing used PBMCs, obtained at tuberculosis diagnosis. The receptors stem from an adult with tuberculosis. The CDR3 runs from the conserved cysteine through the conserved F or W. Fields, in order: V gene, clone size, D gene, J gene, CDR3 protein, CDR3 DNA. The D gene is left open where the match is weak. Expanded clones get a size class; other rows say once, few or many, or leave the size out.

v_gene: TRBV5-4; abundance: -; d_gene: -; j_gene: TRBJ1-2; CDR3aa: CASSPTSRASNYGYTF; CDR3nt: TGTGCCAGCAGCCCGACTAGCCGGGCTTCAAACTATGGCTACACCTTC
v_gene: TRBV19; abundance: -; d_gene: -; j_gene: TRBJ1-3; CDR3aa: CASSPYRSGNTIYF; CDR3nt: TGTGCCAGTAGTCCCTACCGGTCTGGAAACACCATATATTTT
v_gene: TRBV19; abundance: -; d_gene: -; j_gene: TRBJ1-5; CDR3aa: CASSTNSNQPQHF; CDR3nt: TGTGCCAGTAGTACTAATAGCAATCAGCCCCAGCATTTT
v_gene: TRBV5-1; abundance: -; d_gene: -; j_gene: TRBJ2-5; CDR3aa: CASSSRVIQTQYF; CDR3nt: TGCGCCAGCAGCTCCCGAGTCATACAGACCCAGTACTTC
v_gene: TRBV6-5; abundance: -; d_gene: -; j_gene: TRBJ1-5; CDR3aa: CASSYSARSNQPQHF; CDR3nt: TGTGCCAGCAGTTACTCTGCGCGCAGCAATCAGCCCCAGCATTTT
v_gene: TRBV14; abundance: -; d_gene: TRBD1; j_gene: TRBJ1-3; CDR3aa: CASSRTLDRANF; CDR3nt: TGTGCCAGCAGCCGAACATTGGACAGGGCAAATTTT
v_gene: TRBV7-2; abundance: once; d_gene: -; j_gene: TRBJ2-5; CDR3aa: CASSESVRLETQYF; CDR3nt: TGTGCCAGCAGCGAAAGTGTGCGTTTGGAGACCCAGTACTTC
v_gene: TRBV6-5; abundance: -; d_gene: -; j_gene: TRBJ2-7; CDR3aa: CASSSDEGRYEQYF; CDR3nt: TGTGCCAGCAGCTCGGACGAGGGTCGGTACGAGCAGTACTTC
v_gene: TRBV27; abundance: -; d_gene: TRBD1; j_gene: TRBJ2-1; CDR3aa: CASSPHPGQGLYNEQFF; CDR3nt: TGTGCCAGCAGTCCACATCCCGGACAGGGTCTATACAATGAGCAGTTCTTC
v_gene: TRBV4-1; abundance: -; d_gene: TRBD2; j_gene: TRBJ2-2; CDR3aa: CASGLAVGELFF; CDR3nt: TGCGCCAGCGGACTAGCTGTCGGGGAGCTGTTTTTT
v_gene: TRBV5-6; abundance: -; d_gene: TRBD1; j_gene: TRBJ2-7; CDR3aa: CASSSPRTGSAYEQYF; CDR3nt: TGTGCCAGCAGCTCACCCCGGACAGGGAGTGCCTACGAGCAGTACTTC
v_gene: TRBV28; abundance: -; d_gene: -; j_gene: TRBJ1-5; CDR3aa: CASSFLQPQHF; CDR3nt: TGTGCCAGCAGTTTCCTTCAGCCCCAGCATTTT
v_gene: TRBV19; abundance: -; d_gene: -; j_gene: TRBJ1-2; CDR3aa: CASSIAQRGGYTF; CDR3nt: TGTGCCAGTAGTATAGCACAAAGAGGTGGCTACACCTTC
v_gene: TRBV30; abundance: -; d_gene: -; j_gene: TRBJ1-1; CDR3aa: CAWSVQGGITEAFF; CDR3nt: TGTGCCTGGAGTGTTCAGGGCGGTATCACTGAAGCTTTCTTT
v_gene: TRBV5-1; abundance: -; d_gene: TRBD2; j_gene: TRBJ2-1; CDR3aa: CASSLRASGSSGYNEQFF; CDR3nt: TGCGCCAGCAGCTTGCGGGCTAGCGGGAGTTCGGGTTACAATGAGCAGTTCTTC
v_gene: TRBV25-1; abundance: -; d_gene: TRBD2; j_gene: TRBJ2-1; CDR3aa: CASSGLAGGGPYNEQFF; CDR3nt: TGTGCCAGCAGTGGTCTAGCGGGAGGGGGGCCCTACAATGAGCAGTTCTTC
v_gene: TRBV5-1; abundance: -; d_gene: TRBD1; j_gene: TRBJ1-3; CDR3aa: CASSIGGAGGNTIYF; CDR3nt: TGCGCCAGCAGCATAGGGGGCGCCGGTGGAAACACCATATATTTT
v_gene: TRBV19; abundance: -; d_gene: TRBD1; j_gene: TRBJ2-2; CDR3aa: CASSPRTGGAGELFF; CDR3nt: TGTGCCAGTAGTCCAAGGACAGGGGGGGCCGGGGAGCTGTTTTTT
v_gene: TRBV27; abundance: -; d_gene: -; j_gene: TRBJ2-7; CDR3aa: CASSLRTVRDEQYF; CDR3nt: TGTGCCAGCAGTTTGCGGACAGTGAGGGACGAGCAGTACTTC
v_gene: TRBV10-3; abundance: once; d_gene: -; j_gene: TRBJ2-3; CDR3aa: CAISPRRVASTDTQYF; CDR3nt: TGTGCCATCAGTCCCCGTCGGGTAGCGAGCACAGATACGCAGTATTTT
v_gene: TRBV29-1; abundance: -; d_gene: TRBD1; j_gene: TRBJ1-1; CDR3aa: CSVARQGTEAFF; CDR3nt: TGCAGCGTTGCCAGACAGGGTACCGAAGCTTTCTTT
v_gene: TRBV5-1; abundance: -; d_gene: TRBD2; j_gene: TRBJ2-5; CDR3aa: CASSSGTRETQYF; CDR3nt: TGCGCCAGCAGCTCCGGGACTAGAGAGACCCAGTACTTC
v_gene: TRBV27; abundance: few; d_gene: TRBD1; j_gene: TRBJ1-2; CDR3aa: CASSFRDRGAYGYTF; CDR3nt: TGTGCCAGCAGCTTCCGGGACAGGGGCGCCTATGGCTACACCTTC
v_gene: TRBV7-6; abundance: -; d_gene: -; j_gene: TRBJ1-1; CDR3aa: CASSLGGEGEAFF; CDR3nt: TGTGCCAGCAGCTTAGGGGGAGAGGGAGAGGCTTTCTTT
v_gene: TRBV14; abundance: -; d_gene: TRBD1; j_gene: TRBJ2-7; CDR3aa: CASSQKGTGGYEQYF; CDR3nt: TGTGCCAGCAGCCAAAAAGGGACAGGGGGCTACGAGCAGTACTTC
v_gene: TRBV2; abundance: few; d_gene: TRBD1; j_gene: TRBJ2-7; CDR3aa: CASKYGDSSYEQYF; CDR3nt: TGTGCCAGCAAGTATGGGGACAGCTCCTACGAGCAGTACTTC
v_gene: TRBV7-2; abundance: -; d_gene: TRBD1; j_gene: TRBJ2-7; CDR3aa: CASSDTGGHDEQYF; CDR3nt: TGTGCCAGCAGCGATACAGGGGGCCACGACGAGCAGTACTTC
v_gene: TRBV14; abundance: -; d_gene: TRBD2; j_gene: TRBJ2-7; CDR3aa: CASSPSRGGSYEQYF; CDR3nt: TGTGCCAGCAGCCCCTCTCGCGGGGGCTCCTACGAGCAGTACTTC
v_gene: TRBV7-6; abundance: -; d_gene: -; j_gene: TRBJ1-4; CDR3aa: CASSLVVVGSEEKLFF; CDR3nt: TGTGCCAGCAGCTTAGTCGTGGTCGGGTCAGAGGAAAAACTGTTTTTT
v_gene: TRBV10-3; abundance: -; d_gene: TRBD2; j_gene: TRBJ2-1; CDR3aa: CAIASGTSGSRGSYNEQFF; CDR3nt: TGTGCCATCGCCTCCGGGACTAGCGGTTCACGGGGCTCCTACAATGAGCAGTTCTTC
v_gene: TRBV4-2; abundance: -; d_gene: -; j_gene: TRBJ2-5; CDR3aa: CASSQEQEQETQYF; CDR3nt: TGTGCCAGCAGCCAAGAACAGGAGCAAGAGACCCAGTACTTC
v_gene: TRBV28; abundance: -; d_gene: -; j_gene: TRBJ1-3; CDR3aa: CASSPLSLGNTIYF; CDR3nt: TGTGCCAGCAGTCCCCTCTCCCTGGGAAACACCATATATTTT
v_gene: TRBV5-4; abundance: -; d_gene: -; j_gene: TRBJ2-3; CDR3aa: CASSRQPTDTQYF; CDR3nt: TGTGCCAGCAGCAGACAACCCACAGATACGCAGTATTTT
v_gene: TRBV6-5; abundance: -; d_gene: -; j_gene: TRBJ1-1; CDR3aa: CASSPGGGGTEAFF; CDR3nt: TGTGCCAGCAGCCCGGGGGGCGGAGGGACTGAAGCTTTCTTT
v_gene: TRBV19; abundance: -; d_gene: -; j_gene: TRBJ1-1; CDR3aa: CASALGGAPNTEAFF; CDR3nt: TGTGCCAGTGCCCTAGGGGGTGCCCCGAACACTGAAGCTTTCTTT
v_gene: TRBV9; abundance: few; d_gene: -; j_gene: TRBJ2-5; CDR3aa: CASSVDSYAFQYF; CDR3nt: TGTGCCAGCAGCGTAGACTCATACGCCTTCCAGTACTTC
v_gene: TRBV7-7; abundance: -; d_gene: TRBD1; j_gene: TRBJ2-2; CDR3aa: CASSLRSGTQGVTGELFF; CDR3nt: TGTGCCAGCAGCTTACGATCGGGGACACAGGGGGTCACCGGGGAGCTGTTTTTT
v_gene: TRBV9; abundance: once; d_gene: TRBD2; j_gene: TRBJ2-5; CDR3aa: CASSPWSGGPSIETQYF; CDR3nt: TGTGCCAGCAGCCCCTGGAGCGGGGGGCCGTCAATAGAGACCCAGTACTTC
v_gene: TRBV6-5; abundance: -; d_gene: TRBD2; j_gene: TRBJ2-7; CDR3aa: CASSYEGGLGYEQYF; CDR3nt: TGTGCCAGCAGTTACGAAGGAGGACTAGGCTACGAGCAGTACTTC
v_gene: TRBV30; abundance: -; d_gene: TRBD2; j_gene: TRBJ2-1; CDR3aa: CAWSPRLAGSQFF; CDR3nt: TGTGCCTGGAGCCCTCGACTAGCGGGAAGTCAGTTCTTC
v_gene: TRBV10-3; abundance: -; d_gene: TRBD1; j_gene: TRBJ2-1; CDR3aa: CAISGTGHEQFF; CDR3nt: TGTGCCATCAGTGGGACAGGGCACGAGCAGTTCTTC
v_gene: TRBV5-1; abundance: -; d_gene: -; j_gene: TRBJ2-3; CDR3aa: CASSLTAGADTQYF; CDR3nt: TGCGCCAGCAGCTTGACAGCGGGTGCAGATACGCAGTATTTT
v_gene: TRBV27; abundance: -; d_gene: -; j_gene: TRBJ1-6; CDR3aa: CASSSQGNNSPLHF; CDR3nt: TGTGCCAGCAGTTCTCAGGGCAATAATTCACCCCTCCACTTT
v_gene: TRBV2; abundance: -; d_gene: TRBD2; j_gene: TRBJ2-5; CDR3aa: CASRGGTGGSQRETQYF; CDR3nt: TGTGCCAGCAGGGGGGGGACTGGCGGGAGTCAGCGGGAGACCCAGTACTTC
v_gene: TRBV30; abundance: -; d_gene: TRBD1; j_gene: TRBJ1-5; CDR3aa: CAWGPGQGIQPQHF; CDR3nt: TGTGCCTGGGGGCCGGGACAGGGAATCCAGCCCCAGCATTTT
v_gene: TRBV6-5; abundance: -; d_gene: -; j_gene: TRBJ2-5; CDR3aa: CASSYFPRGETQYF; CDR3nt: TGTGCCAGCAGTTACTTCCCCCGCGGGGAGACCCAGTACTTC
v_gene: TRBV7-2; abundance: -; d_gene: TRBD1; j_gene: TRBJ1-1; CDR3aa: CASSARQGGKSEAFF; CDR3nt: TGTGCCAGCAGCGCCCGACAGGGGGGTAAGAGTGAAGCTTTCTTT
v_gene: TRBV28; abundance: once; d_gene: TRBD2; j_gene: TRBJ2-1; CDR3aa: CASSPAGGLENEQFF; CDR3nt: TGTGCCAGCAGTCCCGCGGGGGGACTAGAGAATGAGCAGTTCTTC
v_gene: TRBV10-1; abundance: -; d_gene: TRBD2; j_gene: TRBJ2-5; CDR3aa: CASSVGTSVRETQYF; CDR3nt: TGCGCCAGCAGTGTTGGGACTAGCGTGAGAGAGACCCAGTACTTC
v_gene: TRBV7-8; abundance: -; d_gene: TRBD2; j_gene: TRBJ2-7; CDR3aa: CASSLARTSGRPKGYEQYF; CDR3nt: TGTGCCAGCAGCTTAGCGAGGACTAGCGGGAGGCCTAAAGGCTACGAGCAGTACTTC
v_gene: TRBV6-6; abundance: -; d_gene: -; j_gene: TRBJ2-4; CDR3aa: CASNREVRDIQYF; CDR3nt: TGTGCCAGCAACCGAGAGGTACGAGACATTCAGTACTTC
v_gene: TRBV21-1; abundance: few; d_gene: -; j_gene: TRBJ2-4; CDR3aa: CARGRAGIAKNIQYF; CDR3nt: TGTGCCAGGGGGAGAGCGGGAATAGCCAAAAACATTCAGTACTTC
v_gene: TRBV11-2; abundance: -; d_gene: TRBD1; j_gene: TRBJ1-1; CDR3aa: CASSPRTGDTEAFF; CDR3nt: TGTGCCAGCAGCCCCCGGACAGGGGACACTGAAGCTTTCTTT
v_gene: TRBV2; abundance: once; d_gene: TRBD2; j_gene: TRBJ2-7; CDR3aa: CASYRDYDPSEQYF; CDR3nt: TGTGCCAGTTACCGGGACTACGACCCCTCCGAGCAGTACTTC
v_gene: TRBV11-3; abundance: once; d_gene: -; j_gene: TRBJ2-2; CDR3aa: CASSLDSAGELFF; CDR3nt: TGTGCCAGCAGCTTAGACTCGGCCGGGGAGCTGTTTTTT
v_gene: TRBV30; abundance: -; d_gene: TRBD1; j_gene: TRBJ1-1; CDR3aa: CAWTTLGQTEAFF; CDR3nt: TGTGCCTGGACTACCCTGGGACAGACTGAAGCTTTCTTT
v_gene: TRBV18; abundance: -; d_gene: TRBD1; j_gene: TRBJ1-5; CDR3aa: CASSPGQGAENQPQHF; CDR3nt: TGTGCCAGCTCGCCGGGACAGGGGGCCGAGAATCAGCCCCAGCATTTT